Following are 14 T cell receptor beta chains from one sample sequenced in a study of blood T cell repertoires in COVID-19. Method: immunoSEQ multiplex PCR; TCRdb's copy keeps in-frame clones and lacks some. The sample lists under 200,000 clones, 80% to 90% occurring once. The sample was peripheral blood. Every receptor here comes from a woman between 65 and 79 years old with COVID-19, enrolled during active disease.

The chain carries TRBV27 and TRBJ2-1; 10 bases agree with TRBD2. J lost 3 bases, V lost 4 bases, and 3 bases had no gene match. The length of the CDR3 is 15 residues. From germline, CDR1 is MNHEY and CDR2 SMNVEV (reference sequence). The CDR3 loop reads CASSSRTSGYNEQFF. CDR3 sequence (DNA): TGTGCCAGCAGTTCGCGGACTAGCGGCTACAATGAGCAGTTCTTC.

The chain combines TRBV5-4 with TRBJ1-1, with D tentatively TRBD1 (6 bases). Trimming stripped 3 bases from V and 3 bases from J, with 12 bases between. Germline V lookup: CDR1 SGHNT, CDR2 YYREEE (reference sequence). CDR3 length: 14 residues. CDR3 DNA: TGTGCCAGCAGCTCCGGGGGGCTCCACACTGAAGCTTTCTTT. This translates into CASSSGGLHTEAFF.

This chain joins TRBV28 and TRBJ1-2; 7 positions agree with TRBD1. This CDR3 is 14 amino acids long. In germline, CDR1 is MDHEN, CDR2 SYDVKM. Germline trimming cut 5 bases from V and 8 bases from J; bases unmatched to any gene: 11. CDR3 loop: CASSTGATGGGYTF. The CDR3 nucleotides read TGTGCCAGCAGTACAGGGGCAACTGGAGGCGGCTACACCTTC.

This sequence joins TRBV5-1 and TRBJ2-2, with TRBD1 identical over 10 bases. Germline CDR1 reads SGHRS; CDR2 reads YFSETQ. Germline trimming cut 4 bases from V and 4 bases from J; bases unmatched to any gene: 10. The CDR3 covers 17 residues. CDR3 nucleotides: TGCGCCAGCAGCCTCAGGGCCGGGACAGGGGTCACCGGGGAGCTGTTTTTT. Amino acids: CASSLRAGTGVTGELFF.

CDR3 sequence reads: CASSSTGFSYNEQFF. The CDR3 nucleotides are TGTGCCAGCAGCTCGACAGGGTTCTCCTACAATGAGCAGTTCTTC. This chain connects TRBV7-3 to TRBJ2-1, with 7 bases identical to TRBD1. After removal of 4 bases from V and 0 bases from J, the junction contained 3 bases not matched to a gene. Germline lookup yields CDR1 SGHTA and CDR2 FQGTGA. The CDR3 spans 15 residues.

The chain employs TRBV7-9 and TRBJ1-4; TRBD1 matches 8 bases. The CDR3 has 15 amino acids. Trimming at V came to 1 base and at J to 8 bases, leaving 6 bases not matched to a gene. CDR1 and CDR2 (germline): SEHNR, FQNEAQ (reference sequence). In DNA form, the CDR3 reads TGTGCCAGCAGCTTAGAGACAGGGGTCGGGGAAAAACTGTTTTTT. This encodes CASSLETGVGEKLFF.

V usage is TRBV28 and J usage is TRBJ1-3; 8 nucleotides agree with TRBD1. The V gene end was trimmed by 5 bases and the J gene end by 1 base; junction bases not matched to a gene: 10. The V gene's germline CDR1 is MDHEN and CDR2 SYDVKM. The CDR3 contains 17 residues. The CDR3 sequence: CASSMGDRGPSGNTIYF. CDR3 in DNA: TGTGCCAGCAGTATGGGAGACAGGGGTCCTTCTGGAAACACCATATATTTT.

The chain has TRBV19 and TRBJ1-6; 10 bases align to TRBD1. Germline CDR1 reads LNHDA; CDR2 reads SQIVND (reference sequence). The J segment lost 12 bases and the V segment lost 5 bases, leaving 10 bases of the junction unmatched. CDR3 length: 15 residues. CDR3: CASSPRDRGLGPLHF. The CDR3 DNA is TGTGCCAGTAGTCCTCGGGACAGGGGATTAGGACCCCTCCACTTT.

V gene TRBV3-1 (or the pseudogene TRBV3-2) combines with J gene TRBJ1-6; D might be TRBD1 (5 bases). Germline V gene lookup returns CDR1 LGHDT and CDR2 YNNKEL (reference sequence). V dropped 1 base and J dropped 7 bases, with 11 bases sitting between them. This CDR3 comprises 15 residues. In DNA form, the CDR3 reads TGTGCCAGCAGCCAAGGCGGGGGAAGGAATTCACCCCTCCACTTT. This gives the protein CASSQGGGRNSPLHF.

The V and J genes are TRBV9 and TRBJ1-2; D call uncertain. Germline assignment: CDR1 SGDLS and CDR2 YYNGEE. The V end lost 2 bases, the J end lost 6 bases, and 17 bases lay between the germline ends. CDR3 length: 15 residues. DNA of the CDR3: TGTGCCAGCAGCGTCGATACTAGTCGCGAGGATGGCTACACCTTC. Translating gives CASSVDTSREDGYTF.

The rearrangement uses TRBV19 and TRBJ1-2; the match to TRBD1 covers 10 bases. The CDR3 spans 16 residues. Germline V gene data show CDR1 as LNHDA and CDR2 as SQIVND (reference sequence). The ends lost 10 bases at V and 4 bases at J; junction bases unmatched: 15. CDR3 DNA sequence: TGTGCCACCCATACACGGGACAGGGGTCAGGCCTATGGCTACACCTTC. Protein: CATHTRDRGQAYGYTF.

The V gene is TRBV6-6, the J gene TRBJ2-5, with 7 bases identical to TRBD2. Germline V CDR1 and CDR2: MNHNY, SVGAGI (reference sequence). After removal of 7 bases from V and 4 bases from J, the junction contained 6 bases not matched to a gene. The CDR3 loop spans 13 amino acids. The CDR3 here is CASTVGGTETQYF. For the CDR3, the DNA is TGTGCCAGCACCGTGGGGGGGACAGAGACCCAGTACTTC.

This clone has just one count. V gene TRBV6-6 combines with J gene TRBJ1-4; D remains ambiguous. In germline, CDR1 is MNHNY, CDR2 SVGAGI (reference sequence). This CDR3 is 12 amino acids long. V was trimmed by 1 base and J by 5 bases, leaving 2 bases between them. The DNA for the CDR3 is TGTGCCAGCAGTTACTTAAATGAAAAACTGTTTTTT. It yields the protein CASSYLNEKLFF.

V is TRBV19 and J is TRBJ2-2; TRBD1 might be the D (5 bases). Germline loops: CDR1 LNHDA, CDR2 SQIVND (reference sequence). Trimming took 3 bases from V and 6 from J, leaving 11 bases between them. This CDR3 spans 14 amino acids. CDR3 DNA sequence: TGTGCCAGTAGTATCAAGCAGGGTCCCGGGGAGCTGTTTTTT. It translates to CASSIKQGPGELFF.